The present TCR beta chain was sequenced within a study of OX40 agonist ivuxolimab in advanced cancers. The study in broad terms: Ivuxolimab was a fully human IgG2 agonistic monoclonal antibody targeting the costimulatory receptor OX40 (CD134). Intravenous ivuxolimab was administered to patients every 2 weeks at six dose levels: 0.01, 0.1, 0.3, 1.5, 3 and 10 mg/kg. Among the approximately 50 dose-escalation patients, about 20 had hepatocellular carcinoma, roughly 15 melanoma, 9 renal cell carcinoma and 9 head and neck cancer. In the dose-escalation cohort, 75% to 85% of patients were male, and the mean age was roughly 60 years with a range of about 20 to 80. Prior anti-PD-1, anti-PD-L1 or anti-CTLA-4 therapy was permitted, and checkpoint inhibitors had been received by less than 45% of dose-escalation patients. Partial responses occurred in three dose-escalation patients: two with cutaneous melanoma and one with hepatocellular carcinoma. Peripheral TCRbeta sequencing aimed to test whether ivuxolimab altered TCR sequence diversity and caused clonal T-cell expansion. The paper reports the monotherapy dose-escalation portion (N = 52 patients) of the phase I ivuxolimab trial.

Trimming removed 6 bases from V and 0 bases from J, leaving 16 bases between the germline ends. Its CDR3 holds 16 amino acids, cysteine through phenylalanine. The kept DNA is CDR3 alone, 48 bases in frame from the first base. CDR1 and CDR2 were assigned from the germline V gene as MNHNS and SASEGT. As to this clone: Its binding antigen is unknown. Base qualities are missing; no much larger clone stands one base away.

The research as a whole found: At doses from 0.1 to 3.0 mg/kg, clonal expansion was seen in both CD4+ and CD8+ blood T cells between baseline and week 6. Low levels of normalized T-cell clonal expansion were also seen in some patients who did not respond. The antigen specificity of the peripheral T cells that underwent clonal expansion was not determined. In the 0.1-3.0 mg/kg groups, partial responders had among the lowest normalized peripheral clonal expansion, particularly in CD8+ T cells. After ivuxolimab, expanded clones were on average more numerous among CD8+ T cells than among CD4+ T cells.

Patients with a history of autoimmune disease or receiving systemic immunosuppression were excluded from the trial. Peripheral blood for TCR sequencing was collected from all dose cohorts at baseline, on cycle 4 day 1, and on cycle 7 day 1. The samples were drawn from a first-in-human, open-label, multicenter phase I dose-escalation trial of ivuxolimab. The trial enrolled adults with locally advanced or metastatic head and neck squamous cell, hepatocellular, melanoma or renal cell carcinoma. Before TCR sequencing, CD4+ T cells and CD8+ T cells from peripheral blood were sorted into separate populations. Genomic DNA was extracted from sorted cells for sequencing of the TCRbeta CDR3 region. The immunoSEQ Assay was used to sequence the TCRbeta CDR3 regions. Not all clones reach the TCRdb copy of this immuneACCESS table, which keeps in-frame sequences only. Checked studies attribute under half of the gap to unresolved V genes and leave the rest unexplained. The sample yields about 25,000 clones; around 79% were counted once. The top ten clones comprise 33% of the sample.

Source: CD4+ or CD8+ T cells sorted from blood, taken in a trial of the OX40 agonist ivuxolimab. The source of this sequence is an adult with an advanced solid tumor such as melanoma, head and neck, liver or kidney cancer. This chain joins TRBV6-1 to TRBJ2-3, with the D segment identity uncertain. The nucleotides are TGTGCCAGCAGCGAACTGATGATTCTTAGCACAGATACGCAGTATTTT. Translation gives CASSELMILSTDTQYF.